The clone carrying this TCR beta chain was detected only once. Sequencing used immunoSEQ multiplex PCR; TCRdb keeps in-frame clones, though not all of them. This table has 250,000 to 400,000 clones, around 89% appearing once. These data originate in a study of blood T cell repertoires in COVID-19. Study at large: Some COVID-19 samples were acute and others convalescent; all came from the United States, Italy and Spain. T cells, B-cell-depleted T cells, or PBMCs provided the cDNA or gDNA that served as material.

Trimming shortened V by 0 bases and J by 0 bases, and 5 bases separated the two germline ends. The CDR3 has 14 residues. Germline CDR1 and CDR2: SGHTA and FQGNSA. The chain carries TRBV7-2 and TRBJ1-1; D gene ambiguous. The sequencing input was peripheral blood. This sequence was found in a woman aged 30 to 39 with COVID-19, enrolled during active disease. The CDR3 here is CASSLAAVNTEAFF. The DNA of the CDR3 is TGTGCCAGCAGCTTAGCAGCGGTGAACACTGAAGCTTTCTTT.